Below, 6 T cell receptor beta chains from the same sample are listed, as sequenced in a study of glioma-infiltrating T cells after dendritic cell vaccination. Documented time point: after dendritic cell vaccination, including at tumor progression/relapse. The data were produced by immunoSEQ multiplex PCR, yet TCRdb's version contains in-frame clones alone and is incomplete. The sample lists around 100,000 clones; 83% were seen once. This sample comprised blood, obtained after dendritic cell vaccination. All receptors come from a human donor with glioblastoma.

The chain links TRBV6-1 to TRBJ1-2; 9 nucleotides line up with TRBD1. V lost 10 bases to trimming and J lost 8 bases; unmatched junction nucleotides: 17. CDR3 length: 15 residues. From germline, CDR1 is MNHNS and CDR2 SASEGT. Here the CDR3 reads CATTRTVTGGDGYTF. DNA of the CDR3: TGTGCCACCACCCGCACCGTTACAGGGGGCGACGGCTACACCTTC.

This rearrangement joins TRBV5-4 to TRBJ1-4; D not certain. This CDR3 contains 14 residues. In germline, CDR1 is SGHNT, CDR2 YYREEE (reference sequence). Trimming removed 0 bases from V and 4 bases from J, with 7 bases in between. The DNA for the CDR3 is TGTGCCAGCAGCTTGGACAGTTTTAATGAAAAACTGTTTTTT. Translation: CASSLDSFNEKLFF.

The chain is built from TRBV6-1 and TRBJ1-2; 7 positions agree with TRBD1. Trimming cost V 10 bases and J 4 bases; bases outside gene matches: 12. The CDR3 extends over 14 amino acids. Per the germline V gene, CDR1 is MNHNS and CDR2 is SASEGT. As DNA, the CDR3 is TGTGCCATCTCGGACAGGTCGAATCTCTATGGCTACACCTTC. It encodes CAISDRSNLYGYTF.

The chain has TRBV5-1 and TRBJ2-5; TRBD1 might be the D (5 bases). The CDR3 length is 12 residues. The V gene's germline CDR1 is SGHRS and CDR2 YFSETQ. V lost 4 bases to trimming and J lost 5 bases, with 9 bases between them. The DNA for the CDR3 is TGCGCCAGCAGCCTATACAGGGAGACCCAGTACTTC. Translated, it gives CASSLYRETQYF.

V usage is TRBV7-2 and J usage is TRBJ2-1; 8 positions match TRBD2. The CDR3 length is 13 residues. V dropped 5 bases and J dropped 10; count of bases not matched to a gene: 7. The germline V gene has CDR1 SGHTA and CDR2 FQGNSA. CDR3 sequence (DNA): TGTGCCAGCAGCCCGGGACTAGGGGGGGAGCAGTTCTTC. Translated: CASSPGLGGEQFF.

CDR3: CSVDERTGGEQYF. The CDR3, as DNA: TGCAGCGTTGATGAGCGGACAGGTGGCGAGCAGTACTTC. The chain couples TRBV29-1 to TRBJ2-7; the match to TRBD1 covers 7 bases. With V trimmed by 3 bases and J by 6 bases, 8 bases remained unmatched. This CDR3 region has 13 residues. Germline V gene sequence: CDR1 SQVTM, CDR2 ANQGSEA.